The source of this TCR beta chain is a study of blood T cell repertoires in COVID-19. At the level of the study: Sites in the United States, Italy and Spain provided acute and convalescent COVID-19 samples. PBMCs, B-cell-depleted T cells, or T cells were the source of the cDNA or gDNA that made up the material.

Germline lookup yields CDR1 KGHDR and CDR2 SFDVKD. The CDR3 contains 13 residues. Trimming shortened V by 6 bases and J by 0 bases, and 7 bases separated the two germline ends. Per the authors' pipeline: Estimation of nucleated cell counts was performed using reference gene primer amplification. The table came from immunoSEQ multiplex PCR; TCRdb's copy has only in-frame clones and leaves some out. V and J calls plus clone size are reproduced from that table; the DNA served to infer D and trimming. The repertoire holds 150,000 to 200,000 clones, with 86% as singletons. Specimen: peripheral blood. The rearrangement joins TRBV24-1 to TRBJ1-2; D possibly corresponds to TRBD1 (5 bases). This TCR was recovered from a man between 65 and 85 years old with acute or convalescent COVID-19. CDR3 protein: CATSPGSNYGYTF. CDR3 bases: TGTGCCACCAGTCCAGGGTCTAACTATGGCTACACCTTC.